Sequencing of this T cell receptor beta chain was carried out in a study of cytomegalovirus exposure and HLA in healthy donors. Findings of the study overall: TRBV6-2, TRBV6-3 and some other V segments were unresolvable in 87-base-pair reads.

In the PCR, 60 Vbeta and 13 Jbeta primers were used. Per the original data handling: A later analysis counted tens of millions of unique TCR beta chains, some 11 million shared. TCRdb keeps only in-frame clones here, not all; method: immunoSEQ multiplex PCR. Clone size and V and J calls were adopted from that table, with D and trimming inferred from the DNA. The sample shows 120,000 to 150,000 clones, over 55% of them seen only once. Of note for this clone: The target antigen is unknown.

The V end lost 5 bases, the J end lost 2 bases, and 9 bases lay between the germline ends. There are 13 residues in the CDR3. CDR1 and CDR2 (germline): MGHDK, SYGVNS. Sequencing was done on a sample of PBMCs. The chain carries TRBV25-1 and TRBJ1-2; no clear D. The TCR sequence derives from a man aged 35-49 years in good health and CMV-seronegative. The CDR3 DNA reads as TGTGCCAGCAGTACCGGGAGGAACTATGGCTACACCTTC. It specifies CASSTGRNYGYTF.